This T cell receptor beta chain was observed in a study of breast tumors, draining lymph nodes, adjacent tissues. This CDR3 spans 16 amino acids. Trimming removed 4 bases from V and 4 bases from J; junction bases left unmatched: 8. From germline, CDR1 is LGHDT and CDR2 YNNKEL (reference sequence). On this clonotype itself: Its antigen is as yet unknown.

Overall study findings and caveats: Tumor TCR diversity was below lymph nodes but above nontumor tissue. Data only fit, rather than demonstrated, lymph node origin of most tumor T cells.

Axillary draining lymph nodes of breast cancer patients supplied the node samples. TCRdb passed the multiplex PCR reads through MiXCR, listing each CDR3 protein once. The sample lists about 270,000 distinct CDR3 sequences, about 33% seen once, with around 1.1% in the top ten. The sequence came from a female donor with breast cancer. Some clones in this sample may be carry-over from other donors' samples. The sample consisted of axillary lymph node tissue. The chain links TRBV3-1 to TRBJ2-2; 8 bases match TRBD2. DNA of the CDR3: TGTGCCAGCAGCCCCTTAGCGGGGCAGCTCACCGGGGAGCTGTTTTTT. It encodes CASSPLAGQLTGELFF.